This T cell receptor (beta chain) is drawn from a study of T cell responses to AZD1222 COVID-19 vaccine. Study findings and constraints: Close to half of all spike-specific TCRs reportedly target regions of the variants that are unmutated. The donor cohort was predominantly white British with a female majority, and clonal diversity may have been underestimated.

Produced via immunoSEQ multiplex PCR; TCRdb's table is partial and in-frame only. This sample has about 110,000 clones; roughly 85% occur once, and the top ten carry less than 3.5%. This clone was seen once. Its antigen is currently unknown. Looked up from germline, CDR1 is MGHDK and CDR2 is SYGVNS. The CDR3 has 14 amino acids. V lost 7 bases and J lost 8, with 18 bases in between. Sequencing was performed on peripheral blood, taken on day 0 of AZD1222 vaccination. The chain carries TRBV25-1 and TRBJ2-4; maybe TRBD1 (6 bases). The receptor was derived from an adult in good health. The CDR3 protein is CASTSWLGADIQYF. CDR3 DNA sequence: TGTGCCAGCACTAGTTGGTTGGGGGCAGACATTCAGTACTTC. Based on the CDR3 plus reference TRBV25-1 and TRBJ2-4, the full variable domain is EADIYQTPRYLVIGTGKKITLECSQTMGHDKMYWYQQDPGMELHLIHYSYGVNSTEKGDLSSESTVSRIRTEHFPLTLESARPSHTSQYLCASTSWLGADIQYFGAGTRLSVL.